These 22 T cell receptor beta chains originate from one sample sequenced in a study of T cells after yellow fever vaccination. A single record per CDR3 protein comes from TCRdb applying MiXCR to the 5' RACE reads. The sample lists hundreds of thousands of distinct CDR3 sequences, about 19% occurring once. This sample comprised PBMCs, obtained before the yellow fever booster vaccination. The receptors were sampled from a man younger than 35 who received the YFV17D yellow fever vaccine.

The V gene is TRBV5-1, the J gene TRBJ2-5; TRBD1 agrees at 10 bases. The germline V gene encodes CDR1 SGHRS and CDR2 YFSETQ. The CDR3 length is 14 residues. With 6 bases clipped from V and 4 bases from J, the junction kept 6 bases outside the gene matches. CDR3 nucleotides: TGCGCCAGCACAGAGACAGGGGGCACAGAGACCCAGTACTTC. Its translation is CASTETGGTETQYF.

This chain uses TRBV20-1 with TRBJ2-3; no clear D. CDR3 length: 15 amino acids. Germline lookup yields CDR1 DFQATT and CDR2 SNEGSKA (reference sequence). Trimming pared 6 bases from V and 0 bases from J, leaving 16 bases between. CDR3 coding DNA: TGCAGTGCCCCCGAGCCAGCCTCTAGCACAGATACGCAGTATTTT. Translated: CSAPEPASSTDTQYF.

The chain is built from TRBV20-1 and TRBJ1-1; D might be TRBD1 (6 bases). Germline loops: CDR1 DFQATT, CDR2 SNEGSKA (reference sequence). The V gene lost 2 bases and the J gene lost 1 base, with 8 bases spanning the gap. The CDR3 has 13 amino acids. The CDR3 nucleotides read TGCAGTGCTAGAACAGGGAGGAACACTGAAGCTTTCTTT. It translates to CSARTGRNTEAFF.

V gene TRBV7-9 combines with J gene TRBJ1-4; the match to TRBD1 covers 8 bases. Germline lookup yields CDR1 SEHNR and CDR2 FQNEAQ (reference sequence). The J segment lost 4 bases and the V segment lost 5 bases, leaving 6 bases of the junction unmatched. The CDR3 length is 15 residues. The CDR3 bases are TGTGCCAGCAGCCCTTGGGGACAGGATAATGAAAAACTGTTTTTT. This translates into CASSPWGQDNEKLFF.

Only a few counts were recorded for this clonotype. The chain combines TRBV10-3 with TRBJ1-2; tentatively, D is TRBD1 (5 bases). Germline lookup yields CDR1 ENHRY and CDR2 SYGVKD. The length of the CDR3 is 13 residues. V was clipped by 2 bases and J by 6 bases, with 10 bases between them. CDR3 coding DNA: TGTGCCATCAGTGAGGCCGGGGGGGATGGCTACACCTTC. It translates to CAISEAGGDGYTF.

This chain links TRBV19 with TRBJ1-2; 7 nucleotides match TRBD1. The V and J ends lost 2 bases and 5 bases, in that order; junction bases with no gene match: 5. The germline gives CDR1 LNHDA, CDR2 SQIVND (reference sequence). The CDR3 is 14 amino acids. CDR3 sequence reads: CASSIRTGAYGYTF. In nucleotides, the CDR3 is TGTGCCAGTAGTATAAGAACAGGGGCTTATGGCTACACCTTC.

The genes are TRBV9 and TRBJ2-2; D might be TRBD1 or TRBD2, each matching 6 bases. The V and J ends lost 0 bases and 7 bases respectively, with 19 bases between them. This CDR3 contains 17 residues. CDR1 and CDR2 from the germline V gene are SGDLS and YYNGEE. CDR3 coding DNA: TGTGCCAGCAGCGTAGCCCCAGGACGAGGGGGGATCGGGGAGCTGTTTTTT. Amino acids: CASSVAPGRGGIGELFF.

This clonotype was counted only a few times. This chain uses TRBV4-1 with TRBJ1-2; D uncertain. With 4 bases removed from V and 8 bases from J, the gap between germline ends came to 23 bases. In germline, CDR1 is MGHRA, CDR2 YSYEKL. CDR3 length: 16 residues. The CDR3 sequence: CASSRPTGSLSGGYTF. The CDR3 DNA follows: TGCGCCAGCAGCCGCCCCACGGGATCCTTATCGGGCGGCTACACCTTC.

The chain combines TRBV20-1 with TRBJ2-4, with D perhaps given as TRBD1 or TRBD2 (5 bases each). In germline, CDR1 is DFQATT, CDR2 SNEGSKA (reference sequence). With 3 bases removed from V and 5 bases from J, the gap between germline ends came to 11 bases. This CDR3 spans 13 amino acids. CDR3 in DNA: TGCAGTGCTAGGGTGAGGGGTGAAAACATTCAGTACTTC. Translated: CSARVRGENIQYF.

This clonotype was seen only a few times. This chain connects TRBV6-6 to TRBJ2-1; 8 bases align to TRBD1. Germline assignment: CDR1 MNHNY and CDR2 SVGAGI (reference sequence). After removal of 7 bases from V and 6 bases from J, the junction contained 8 bases not matched to a gene. The CDR3 length is 14 residues. Here the CDR3 reads CASTAGTGANEQFF. CDR3 coding DNA: TGTGCCAGCACCGCCGGGACAGGCGCCAATGAGCAGTTCTTC.

This clonotype came up a few times. The CDR3 DNA sequence: TGTGCCATCAGTGCCAATCGGGTCCAAGAGACCCAGTACTTC. It yields the protein CAISANRVQETQYF. The V and J genes are TRBV10-3 and TRBJ2-5; D call uncertain. This CDR3 has 14 amino acids. Trimming shortened V by 4 bases and J by 1 base, and 10 bases separated the two germline ends. CDR1 is ENHRY and CDR2 is SYGVKD in the germline V gene.

This clonotype appeared a few times. V usage is TRBV20-1 and J usage is TRBJ2-7; 10 bases match TRBD1. Germline V gene lookup returns CDR1 DFQATT and CDR2 SNEGSKA (reference sequence). This CDR3 has 14 residues. V dropped 1 base and J dropped 3; count of bases not matched to a gene: 3. CDR3 sequence: CSARAGQGGYEQYV. The CDR3 region has the DNA TGCAGTGCTAGAGCCGGACAGGGGGGCTACGAGCAGTACGTC.

This clonotype occurred many times. The chain recombines TRBV4-3 with TRBJ1-5; no reliable D call. The V end lost 0 bases, the J end lost 3 bases, and 9 bases lay between the germline ends. The CDR3 has 15 amino acids. Germline V gene sequence: CDR1 LGHNA, CDR2 YSLEER. For the CDR3, the DNA is TGCGCCAGCAGCCAAGATTTGGCCACCAATCAGCCCCAGCATTTT. It is translated as CASSQDLATNQPQHF.

This rearrangement joins TRBV29-1 to TRBJ2-2; TRBD1 matches at 8 bases. The CDR3 runs 13 residues. Germline CDR1 and CDR2: SQVTM and ANQGSEA. J lost 4 bases, V lost 4 bases, and 2 bases had no gene match. DNA of the CDR3: TGCAGCGTTGGGACAGGGCTCACCGGGGAGCTGTTTTTT. This gives the protein CSVGTGLTGELFF.

This clonotype was counted between two and nine times. This chain links TRBV4-1 with TRBJ2-5, with 8 bases identical to TRBD2. The CDR3 runs 14 residues. Per the germline V gene, CDR1 is MGHRA and CDR2 is YSYEKL. The trim removed 1 base at V and 8 bases at J, leaving 6 bases unmatched. The DNA of the CDR3 is TGCGCCAGCAGCCAAGGAGCGGGGGCCCTTACCCAGTACTTC. Translation gives CASSQGAGALTQYF.

V gene TRBV20-1 combines with J gene TRBJ2-7, with D perhaps given as TRBD1 or TRBD2 (7 bases each). Germline V CDR1 and CDR2: DFQATT, SNEGSKA (reference sequence). There are 16 residues in the CDR3. Trimming shortened V by 3 bases and J by 4 bases, and 22 bases separated the two germline ends. CDR3 loop: CSASTAETGRVYEQYV. The CDR3 DNA is TGCAGTGCTAGTACCGCCGAGACAGGGAGGGTTTACGAGCAGTACGTC.

The chain employs TRBV4-1 and TRBJ1-1; no definite D call. Trimming took off 1 base at V and 1 base at J, with 10 bases between the two ends. The CDR3 totals 15 residues. CDR1 and CDR2 from the germline V gene are MGHRA and YSYEKL. The CDR3 nucleotides read TGCGCCAGCAGCCAAGTAGCAGTTCCGAACACTGAAGCTTTCTTT. As protein: CASSQVAVPNTEAFF.

This clonotype has more than one count but fewer than ten. The chain carries TRBV10-1 and TRBJ2-1, with D possibly TRBD1 on 6 matching bases. The V gene's germline CDR1 is WNHNN and CDR2 SYGVQD (reference sequence). The V and J ends lost 6 bases and 11 bases respectively, with 14 bases between them. CDR3 length: 12 amino acids. This chain's CDR3 is CASSPGTGKQFF. As DNA, the CDR3 is TGCGCCAGCAGCCCTGGCACAGGGAAGCAGTTCTTC.

The rearrangement joins TRBV5-1 to TRBJ2-4; tentatively, D is TRBD2 (7 bases). CDR1 is SGHRS, CDR2 YFSETQ, per germline. The CDR3 runs to 15 residues. Trimming removed 4 bases at V and 0 bases at J, with 11 bases between. CDR3 bases: TGCGCCAGCAGCGAGGGGGGGAGAGCCAAAAACATTCAGTACTTC. This encodes CASSEGGRAKNIQYF.

On this clonotype itself: Since a much larger clone is just one base distant, this may be a read error. This sequence joins TRBV29-1 and TRBJ2-1; maybe TRBD1 (5 bases). Germline loops: CDR1 SQVTM, CDR2 ANQGSEA. Trimming removed 4 bases at V and 6 bases at J, with 13 bases between. The CDR3 extends over 13 amino acids. CDR3: CSVAQGFFNEQFF. DNA for the CDR3: TGCAGCGTTGCTCAGGGATTCTTCAATGAGCAGTTCTTC.

The chain links TRBV18 to TRBJ1-2, with D possibly TRBD1 on 6 matching bases. The CDR3 sequence is 14 residues long. Germline lookup yields CDR1 KGHSH and CDR2 LQKENI. Trimming pared 2 bases from V and 8 bases from J, leaving 15 bases between. The CDR3 sequence is CASSPIWGQEGYTF. CDR3 nucleotide sequence: TGTGCCAGCTCACCAATTTGGGGGCAGGAAGGCTACACCTTC.

The genes are TRBV24-1 and TRBJ2-5; D may be TRBD1 (5 bases). CDR3 length: 15 residues. The germline V and J ends were trimmed by 4 bases and 1 base, with 12 bases remaining between them. From germline, CDR1 is KGHDR and CDR2 SFDVKD. The CDR3 loop is CATSEKGPTQETQYF. In nucleotides, the CDR3 is TGTGCCACCAGTGAAAAGGGGCCGACCCAAGAGACCCAGTACTTC.